The rows below give T cell receptor beta chains drawn from one sample of a study of Ad26.COV2.S vaccination and SARS-CoV-2 variants. Sequenced by immunoSEQ multiplex PCR; TCRdb stores in-frame clones only, minus some. The table records approximately 350,000 clones, about 80% of them present only once. Sample: peripheral blood, taken in a trial of Ad26.COV2.S vaccine versus placebo. Source of these receptors: a person between 18 and 59 years old who received the Ad26.COV2.S COVID-19 vaccine or a placebo. Both conserved end residues are trimmed from each CDR3.

v_gene	j_gene	CDR3aa
TRBV7-8	TRBJ1-5	ASSLGTGGDQPQH
TRBV5-5	TRBJ1-3	ASSWGVAGNTIY
TRBV15	TRBJ2-1	ATSPYERSSYNEQF
TRBV6-5	TRBJ1-1	ASSLRGVSAF
TRBV6-1	TRBJ2-3	ASSEGLADFTDTQY
TRBV7-2	TRBJ2-3	ASSLRGQGERIDTQY
TRBV3-1/TRBV3-2	TRBJ2-1	ASSQEVDGPYNEQF
TRBV15	TRBJ1-3	ATSRGGIDSGNTIY
TRBV7-9	TRBJ2-1	ASSPKGSSSYNEQF
TRBV11-3	TRBJ1-1	ASSFGPRAAF
TRBV5-4	TRBJ1-2	ASSFPNYGYT
TRBV7-9	TRBJ1-1	ASSFRLSTEAF
TRBV24-1	TRBJ1-2	ATSEKDSSYGYT
TRBV11-2	TRBJ2-1	ASSPLAGRSYNEQF
TRBV30	TRBJ1-3	AWSPGGNTIY
TRBV4-1	TRBJ2-3	ASSQEQQGDTQY
TRBV6-5	TRBJ1-2	ASSYSGPRGGYT
TRBV19	TRBJ1-2	ASSMQGGYT
TRBV3-1/TRBV3-2	TRBJ1-1	ASSPLWGETEAF
TRBV27	TRBJ1-1	ASSPTLARTAF
TRBV20-1	TRBJ1-1	SAPGNTEAF
TRBV10-3	TRBJ1-1	AISSTAEAF
TRBV12-5	TRBJ1-5	ASGLVGVAPQH
TRBV7-2	TRBJ2-1	ASSRDRGQYNEQF
TRBV30	TRBJ2-1	AWSVRAGGANEQF
TRBV7-2	TRBJ1-2	ASSLRPIYGYT
TRBV5-8	TRBJ2-5	ASRGQLAGQETQY
TRBV18	TRBJ1-2	ASSPGQFYGYT
TRBV19	TRBJ1-4	ASSPDRTTNEKLF
TRBV6-4	TRBJ2-1	ASSALTSGERYEQF
TRBV18	TRBJ1-2	ASRNRDGYT
TRBV7-9	TRBJ1-1	ASSPGQEVF
TRBV27	TRBJ1-4	ASSWRRDEKLF
TRBV7-9	TRBJ2-3	ASSLEGTSGRLDTQY
TRBV11-3	TRBJ1-4	ASSPRGGVGEKLF
TRBV5-1	TRBJ2-7	ASSLDSAKQY
TRBV5-1	TRBJ2-5	ASSLSGQETQY
TRBV7-9	TRBJ2-1	ASRQPGTPYNEQF
TRBV2	TRBJ2-2	ASNGAGGGGGELF
TRBV5-6	TRBJ2-7	ASSFSGFTYEQY
TRBV11-2	TRBJ2-1	ASSFPQATSGRADEQF
TRBV4-1	TRBJ2-7	ASSPRTSGSYEQY
TRBV5-1	TRBJ2-1	ASSWVAGAPYNEQF
TRBV7-9	TRBJ1-1	ASSPPMAGSTEAF
TRBV27	TRBJ2-7	ASGQRSSYEQY
TRBV5-1	TRBJ2-2	ASSLTGFNTGELF
TRBV6-5	TRBJ1-5	ASSPDRTYQPQH
TRBV11-2	TRBJ2-5	ASSPGETQY
TRBV6-4	TRBJ1-2	ASSATGGVFGYT
TRBV10-3	TRBJ2-5	AISEDAQETQY
TRBV12-3/TRBV12-4	TRBJ1-1	ASIQRAGEAF
TRBV9	TRBJ2-3	ASSVGVLAGGSTDTQY
TRBV12-3/TRBV12-4	TRBJ1-1	ASEGENTEAF
TRBV6-5	TRBJ1-1	AGGQTLNTEAF
TRBV27	TRBJ2-7	ASGTPRGGEQY
TRBV10-3	TRBJ2-7	AISEVVGGGEQY
TRBV15	TRBJ2-7	ATSRDAGSYEQY
TRBV7-2	TRBJ1-3	ASSPGPGNTIY
TRBV15	TRBJ1-2	ATSREAYGYT
TRBV5-1	TRBJ1-2	ASSPGSRPYGYT